The rows below give T cell receptor beta chains drawn from one sample of a study of memory CD8 T cells in hepatitis C reinfection. Data came from immunoSEQ multiplex PCR; TCRdb stores just in-frame clones and leaves some out. The sample shows approximately 51,000 clones, roughly 89% of them seen only once. Material for sequencing was naive CD8+ T cells sorted from blood. Receptors originate from a young man with hepatitis C virus infection. The CDR3 runs from the conserved cysteine through the conserved F or W. A D gene is named only where the DNA matches it firmly. Clone size appears in some rows only: once, few, many, or a class for an expanded clone.

v_gene: TRBV19; abundance: -; j_gene: TRBJ2-7; len: 14; d_gene: TRBD2; CDR3nt: TGTGCCAGTAGTCCCCGGGAGGGCTACTACGAGCAGTACTTC; CDR3aa: CASSPREGYYEQYF
v_gene: TRBV30; abundance: -; j_gene: TRBJ1-1; len: 15; d_gene: -; CDR3nt: TGTGCCTGGAATGGGGTCGGGTCGGACAGCACTGAAGCTTTCTTT; CDR3aa: CAWNGVGSDSTEAFF
v_gene: TRBV11-2; abundance: -; j_gene: TRBJ2-2; len: 14; d_gene: -; CDR3nt: TGTGCCAGCAGCTTCTTATCGAACACCGGGGAGCTGTTTTTT; CDR3aa: CASSFLSNTGELFF
v_gene: TRBV27; abundance: -; j_gene: TRBJ2-1; len: 15; d_gene: TRBD2; CDR3nt: TGTGCCAGCAGTTTAGGGGCTAGCGGGAGCAATGAGCAGTTCTTC; CDR3aa: CASSLGASGSNEQFF
v_gene: TRBV7-9; abundance: -; j_gene: TRBJ2-7; len: 14; d_gene: TRBD2; CDR3nt: TGTGCCAGCAGCTTGGGAGGGCCGGCCTACGAGCAGTACTTC; CDR3aa: CASSLGGPAYEQYF
v_gene: TRBV30; abundance: -; j_gene: TRBJ1-5; len: 15; d_gene: TRBD1; CDR3nt: TGTGCCTATTCGGACAGGGTTAGCGGCAATCAGCCCCAGCATTTT; CDR3aa: CAYSDRVSGNQPQHF
v_gene: TRBV4-3; abundance: few; j_gene: TRBJ1-5; len: 15; d_gene: TRBD1; CDR3nt: TGCGCCAGCAGCCAAGAAAGGTCAGGGGGCGCGGGAGAAGTTTTT; CDR3aa: CASSQERSGGAGEVF
v_gene: TRBV28; abundance: once; j_gene: TRBJ2-5; len: 14; d_gene: -; CDR3nt: TGTGCCAGCGGTCCTTCGGTCGGCCAAGAGACCCAGTACTTC; CDR3aa: CASGPSVGQETQYF
v_gene: TRBV7-3; abundance: -; j_gene: TRBJ2-5; len: 15; d_gene: TRBD1; CDR3nt: TGTGCCAGCAGCCCCACAGGGACAGCCCAAGAGACCCAGTACTTC; CDR3aa: CASSPTGTAQETQYF
v_gene: TRBV4-1; abundance: -; j_gene: TRBJ1-6; len: 14; d_gene: TRBD1; CDR3nt: TGCGCCAGCACGGGACAGGAGAATAATTCACCCCTCCACTTT; CDR3aa: CASTGQENNSPLHF
v_gene: TRBV15; abundance: -; j_gene: TRBJ2-7; len: 15; d_gene: -; CDR3nt: TGTGCCACCAGCAGAGATCGGGTGAGCTCCTACGAGCAGTACTTC; CDR3aa: CATSRDRVSSYEQYF
v_gene: TRBV7-9; abundance: -; j_gene: TRBJ2-1; len: 12; d_gene: TRBD2; CDR3nt: TGTGCCAGCAGCTTTGGACTAGATGAGCAGTTCTTC; CDR3aa: CASSFGLDEQFF
v_gene: TRBV6-1; abundance: -; j_gene: TRBJ1-3; len: 14; d_gene: -; CDR3nt: TGTGCCAGCAGTGAACTAGGCCGAGGAAACACCATATATTTT; CDR3aa: CASSELGRGNTIYF
v_gene: TRBV7-6; abundance: -; j_gene: TRBJ2-7; len: 13; d_gene: TRBD1; CDR3nt: TGTGCCAGCAGCCTCACAGGGGTGGACGAGCAGTACTTC; CDR3aa: CASSLTGVDEQYF
v_gene: TRBV30; abundance: -; j_gene: TRBJ1-2; len: 12; d_gene: -; CDR3nt: TGTGCCTGGAGTGTACCCAGTGATGGCTACACCTTC; CDR3aa: CAWSVPSDGYTF
v_gene: TRBV4-3; abundance: -; j_gene: TRBJ2-1; len: 13; d_gene: -; CDR3nt: TGCGCCAGCAGCCAGGCCCCTAGCAATGAGCAGTTCTTC; CDR3aa: CASSQAPSNEQFF
v_gene: TRBV7-9; abundance: -; j_gene: TRBJ2-1; len: 15; d_gene: TRBD1; CDR3nt: TGTGCCAGCAGCCCCGGGACAGCCTTAGGGGATGAGCAGTTCTTC; CDR3aa: CASSPGTALGDEQFF
v_gene: TRBV6-5; abundance: -; j_gene: TRBJ1-1; len: 12; d_gene: -; CDR3nt: TGTGCCAGCAGTTATCATGAGGGTGAAGCTTTCTTT; CDR3aa: CASSYHEGEAFF
v_gene: TRBV7-2; abundance: few; j_gene: TRBJ2-7; len: 12; d_gene: -; CDR3nt: TGTGCCAGCAGCTTCGAGGGCGGTGAGCAGTACTTC; CDR3aa: CASSFEGGEQYF
v_gene: TRBV5-4; abundance: -; j_gene: TRBJ2-1; len: 13; d_gene: TRBD2; CDR3nt: TGTGCCACCGGACTAGCGGATAACAATGAGCAGTTCTTC; CDR3aa: CATGLADNNEQFF
v_gene: TRBV2; abundance: -; j_gene: TRBJ2-7; len: 15; d_gene: TRBD2; CDR3nt: TGTGCCAGCAGACCCACTAGCGGGAGCGACTACGAGCAGTACTTC; CDR3aa: CASRPTSGSDYEQYF
v_gene: TRBV7-2; abundance: -; j_gene: TRBJ1-2; len: 16; d_gene: TRBD1; CDR3nt: TGTGCCAGCAGCTTAACTTCCGGGACAGATAACTATGGCTACACCTTC; CDR3aa: CASSLTSGTDNYGYTF
v_gene: TRBV25-1; abundance: -; j_gene: TRBJ1-1; len: 15; d_gene: TRBD1; CDR3nt: TGTGCCAGCAGTGATCCACAGGGGAGGTTTTGGGAAGCTTTCTTT; CDR3aa: CASSDPQGRFWEAFF
v_gene: TRBV9; abundance: -; j_gene: TRBJ2-1; len: 18; d_gene: TRBD2; CDR3nt: TGTGCCAGCAGCGTAGCTCCCCTAGCGGGAGGGCCGATGGATGAGCAGTTCTTC; CDR3aa: CASSVAPLAGGPMDEQFF
v_gene: TRBV27; abundance: once; j_gene: TRBJ1-1; len: 14; d_gene: TRBD1; CDR3nt: TGTGCCAGCAGCCCAGGACAGGGGGTTAGTGAAGCTTTCTTT; CDR3aa: CASSPGQGVSEAFF
v_gene: TRBV11-2; abundance: -; j_gene: TRBJ2-3; len: 14; d_gene: TRBD2; CDR3nt: TGTGCCAGCAGCTTATTAGCGGGAGAGGATACGCAGTATTTT; CDR3aa: CASSLLAGEDTQYF
v_gene: TRBV6-5; abundance: -; j_gene: TRBJ2-1; len: 11; d_gene: -; CDR3nt: TGTGCCAGCAGTTATGGTACAGTCCGGTTCTTC; CDR3aa: CASSYGTVRFF
v_gene: TRBV7-9; abundance: -; j_gene: TRBJ1-2; len: 14; d_gene: -; CDR3nt: TGTGCCAGCTCCCCAGGCGGGGATGGCTATGGCTACACCTTC; CDR3aa: CASSPGGDGYGYTF
v_gene: TRBV7-6; abundance: -; j_gene: TRBJ2-3; len: 17; d_gene: -; CDR3nt: TGTGCCAGCAGCTTTTTCATGTCTAGCGATAGCACAGATACGCAGTATTTT; CDR3aa: CASSFFMSSDSTDTQYF